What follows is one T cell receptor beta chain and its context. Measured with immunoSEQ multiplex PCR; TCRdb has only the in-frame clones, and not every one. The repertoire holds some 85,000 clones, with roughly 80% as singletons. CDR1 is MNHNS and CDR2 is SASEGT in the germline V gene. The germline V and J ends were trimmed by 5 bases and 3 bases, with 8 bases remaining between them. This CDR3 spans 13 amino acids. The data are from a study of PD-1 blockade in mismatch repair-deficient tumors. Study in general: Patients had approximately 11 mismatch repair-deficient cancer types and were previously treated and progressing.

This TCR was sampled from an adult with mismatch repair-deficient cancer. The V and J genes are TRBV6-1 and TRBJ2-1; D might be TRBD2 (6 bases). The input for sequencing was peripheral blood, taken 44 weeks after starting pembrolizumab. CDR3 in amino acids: CASSRGSYNEQFF. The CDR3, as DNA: TGTGCCAGCAGTCGGGGGAGCTACAATGAGCAGTTCTTC.